This TCR beta chain was obtained from a study of T cell changes during pregnancy in multiple sclerosis (dated by TCRdb to the late 2010s). Background on the whole study: Changes in the T cell repertoire over the course of pregnancy were examined in this study in women with multiple sclerosis.

Library prep was done by the immunoSEQ multiplex PCR assay. Entries here come from immuneACCESS through TCRdb and include only in-frame sequences with V and J called. Some clones fail to appear in such tables; in the studies checked, an unresolved V gene covers under half of the shortfall, and the cause of the remainder is unknown. The sample records about 51,000 clones, 94% of which are singletons. Together, the top ten hold around 0.6% of the sample. Looking up the germline V gene yields CDR1 SGHTA and CDR2 FQGNSA. The junction carries 8 bases between V and J, which are trimmed by 2 bases and 6 bases respectively. Taken from cysteine to phenylalanine, the CDR3 has 13 residues. Only the CDR3 DNA is retained, 39 bases long and in frame from the first base. Details on this clone: Which antigen it targets is not known. The record has no base qualities; no much larger clone is one base away.

This TCR derives from a female donor with multiple sclerosis, enrolled in a pregnancy study. In this chain, TRBV7-2 is recombined with TRBJ2-1, with TRBD2 as a weak D call on 5 bases. The input for sequencing was CD4+ T cells from peripheral blood mononuclear cells, taken in the second trimester of pregnancy. The CDR3 has the sequence CASSLRRFNEQFF. In nucleotide form, the sequence is TGTGCCAGCAGCTTAAGGAGGTTCAATGAGCAGTTCTTC.